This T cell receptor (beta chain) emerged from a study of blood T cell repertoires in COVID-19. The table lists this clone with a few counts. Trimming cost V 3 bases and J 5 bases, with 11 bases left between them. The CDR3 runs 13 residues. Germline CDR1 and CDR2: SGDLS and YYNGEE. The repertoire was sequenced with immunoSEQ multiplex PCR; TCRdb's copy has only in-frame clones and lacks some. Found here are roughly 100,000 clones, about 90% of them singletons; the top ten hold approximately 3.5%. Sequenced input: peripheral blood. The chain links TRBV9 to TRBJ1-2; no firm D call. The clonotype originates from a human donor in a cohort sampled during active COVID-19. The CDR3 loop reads CASSDGSPYGYTF. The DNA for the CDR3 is TGTGCCAGCAGCGATGGCAGTCCATATGGCTACACCTTC.